The rows below give T cell receptor beta chains drawn from one sample of a study of shared clonotypes between healthy human individuals. The assay was immunoSEQ multiplex PCR, and TCRdb's table has in-frame clones only and misses some. The table lists about 2.4 million clones, 80% to 95% of them singletons. Sequences were obtained from naive CD4+ T cells from PBMCs. Receptor source: a man in his late teens or twenties in good health. Some clones in this sample may be carry-over from other donors' samples. Each CDR3 is given with its conserved first and last residue. D genes are given only for firm matches. The listing skips clone size in some rows; elsewhere it reads once, few, many or a size class.

>TRBD1|TRBJ2-5|-|TRBV5-1
TGCGCCAGCAGCAGGGACAGCCTCCAAGAGACCCAGTACTTC
CASSRDSLQETQYF
>-|TRBJ2-3|-|TRBV19
TGTGCCACCTCTAGCCCCACAGATACGCAGTATTTT
CATSSPTDTQYF
>-|TRBJ2-7|-|TRBV29-1
TGCAGCCCGACCCACAGGAACGGTTACTACGAGCAGTACTTC
CSPTHRNGYYEQYF
>-|TRBJ2-5|-|TRBV2
TGTGCCAGCAGGACTGAAGTGGAGACCCAGTACTTC
CASRTEVETQYF
>-|TRBJ2-7|-|TRBV9
TGTGCCAGCAGCGACCGGGACGACTCCTACGAGCAGTACTTC
CASSDRDDSYEQYF
>-|TRBJ2-5|-|TRBV5-4
TGTGCCAGCAGCGGGCCCCAAATCGGGTCAGAGACCCAGTACTTC
CASSGPQIGSETQYF
>TRBD2|TRBJ2-4|few|TRBV18
TGTGCCAGCTCACCACCGGGAGGGGACATTCAGTACTTC
CASSPPGGDIQYF
>-|TRBJ1-1|-|TRBV19
TGTGCCAGTAGTATCCCGGGACGTACTCTTGAAGCTTTCTTT
CASSIPGRTLEAFF
>-|TRBJ1-3|once|TRBV5-6
TGTGCCAGCAGCGAGAGCTCTGGAAACACCATATATTTT
CASSESSGNTIYF
>TRBD1|TRBJ2-7|-|TRBV7-2
TGTGCCAGCAGCACGACCTCCACAGGGGCCGGCAATGCCTACGAGCAGTACTTC
CASSTTSTGAGNAYEQYF
>-|TRBJ1-1|few|TRBV2
TGTGCCAAACAGGGTATGGGCACTGAAGCTTTCTTT
CAKQGMGTEAFF
>-|TRBJ2-3|-|TRBV5-1
TGCGCCAGCAGCTTGGCCAGCGATACGCAGTATTTT
CASSLASDTQYF
>-|TRBJ2-5|-|TRBV5-4
TGTGCCAGCAGCTTCGGGACAACCAGGGAGACCCAGTACTTC
CASSFGTTRETQYF
>-|TRBJ2-3|-|TRBV4-2
TGTGCCAGCAGCCAAGATTGGATCCTGACAGGTGGAACAGATACGCAGTATTTT
CASSQDWILTGGTDTQYF
>-|TRBJ2-6|-|TRBV18
TGTGCCAGCTCACCTACCTCGTCTGGGGCCAACGTCCTGACTTTC
CASSPTSSGANVLTF
>-|TRBJ2-5|-|TRBV9
TGTGCCAGCAGCTCGATAGCGGGCCAGGGGGAGACCCAGTACTTC
CASSSIAGQGETQYF
>TRBD2|TRBJ2-1|-|TRBV5-4
TGTGCCAGCAGCTTGGGGGAGGGGCGAGATAACAATGAGCAGTTCTTC
CASSLGEGRDNNEQFF
>-|TRBJ2-1|-|TRBV9
TGTGCCAGCAGCAAACACAGCTCCTACAATGAGCAGTTCTTC
CASSKHSSYNEQFF
>-|TRBJ1-3|-|TRBV2
TGTGCCAGCGGGGCAGGGGGAAACACCATATATTTT
CASGAGGNTIYF
>-|TRBJ2-7|-|TRBV7-9
TGTGCCAGCCTAGGGTATAGTAACGAGCAGTACTTC
CASLGYSNEQYF
>-|TRBJ1-2|-|TRBV2
TGTGCCAGCAGAAGGACAGTCTCTGAAGGCTACACCTTC
CASRRTVSEGYTF
>TRBD1|TRBJ1-1|-|TRBV2
TGTGCCAGCAGTACCGGGACAGGGAACACTGAAGCTTTCTTT
CASSTGTGNTEAFF
>-|TRBJ2-6|-|TRBV19
TGTGCCAGTAGTATCATCAGGGCAGTTGGGGCCAACGTCCTGACTTTC
CASSIIRAVGANVLTF
>-|TRBJ1-1|-|TRBV6-1
-
CASILDTLNTEAFF
>TRBD1|TRBJ2-3|-|TRBV6-5
TGTGCCAGCAGACCCGACAGGGCGAGGGCAGATACGCAGTATTTT
CASRPDRARADTQYF
>-|TRBJ1-3|-|TRBV4-1
TGCGCCAGCGGGTCCTGGGACTCTGGAAACACCATATATTTT
CASGSWDSGNTIYF
>-|TRBJ1-1|few|TRBV18
TGTGCCAGCCTCGGGGGCATGAACACTGAAGCTTTCTTT
CASLGGMNTEAFF
>-|TRBJ1-1|few|TRBV19
TGTGCCAGTAGTATAGAGGGGGTGAACACTGAAGCTTTCTTT
CASSIEGVNTEAFF
>TRBD1|TRBJ2-4|-|TRBV6-6
TGTGCCAGCAGTTCCCCGGGACAGGGGTTAAACATTCAGTACTTC
CASSSPGQGLNIQYF
>-|TRBJ1-4|once|TRBV13
TGTGCCAGCAGCTTGTGGGGGATCGAAAAACTGTTTTTT
CASSLWGIEKLFF